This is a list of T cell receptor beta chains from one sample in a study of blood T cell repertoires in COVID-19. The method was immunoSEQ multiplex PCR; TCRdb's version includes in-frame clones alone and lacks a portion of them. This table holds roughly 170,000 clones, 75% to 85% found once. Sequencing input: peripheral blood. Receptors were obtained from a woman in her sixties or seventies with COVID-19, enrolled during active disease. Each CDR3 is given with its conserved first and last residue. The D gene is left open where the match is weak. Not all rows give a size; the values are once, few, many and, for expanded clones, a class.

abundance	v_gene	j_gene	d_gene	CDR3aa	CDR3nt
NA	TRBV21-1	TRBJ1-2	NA	CASSKVTGFYGYTF	TGTGCCAGCAGCAAAGTGACAGGGTTCTATGGCTACACCTTC
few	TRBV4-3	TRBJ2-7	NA	CATAASVISYEQYF	TGCGCCACCGCGGCTAGCGTTATCTCCTACGAGCAGTACTTC
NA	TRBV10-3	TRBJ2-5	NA	CATKEETQYF	TGTGCCACAAAGGAGGAGACCCAGTACTTC
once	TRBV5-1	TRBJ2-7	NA	CASSLPGIQGLSEQYF	TGCGCCAGCAGCTTGCCGGGGATACAGGGTTTGAGCGAGCAGTACTTC
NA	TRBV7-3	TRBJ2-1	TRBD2	CASSQNGGALGNEQFF	TGTGCCAGCAGCCAGAACGGGGGGGCCCTGGGTAATGAGCAGTTCTTC
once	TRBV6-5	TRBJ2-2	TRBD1	CASSLYRGNTGELFF	TGTGCCAGCAGTTTGTACAGGGGGAACACCGGGGAGCTGTTTTTT
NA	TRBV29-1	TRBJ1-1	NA	CSVEDLVPGVWVYTEAFF	TGCAGCGTTGAAGATTTAGTTCCGGGGGTCTGGGTCTACACTGAAGCTTTCTTT
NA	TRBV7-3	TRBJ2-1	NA	CASSLREGTSSYNEQFF	TGTGCCAGCAGCTTACGCGAGGGCACCAGCTCCTACAATGAGCAGTTCTTC
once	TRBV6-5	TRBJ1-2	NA	CASRVRVDGYTF	TGTGCCAGCCGAGTGAGGGTAGATGGCTACACCTTC
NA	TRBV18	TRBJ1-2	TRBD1	CASSPGVGGGYTF	TGTGCCAGCTCACCGGGAGTAGGGGGCGGCTACACCTTC
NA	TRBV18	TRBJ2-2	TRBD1	CASSLDRAPNTGELFF	TGTGCCAGCTCACTCGACAGGGCCCCGAACACCGGGGAGCTGTTTTTT
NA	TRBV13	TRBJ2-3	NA	CASRVWWGRDTDTQYF	TGTGCCAGCAGGGTGTGGTGGGGCAGGGACACAGATACGCAGTATTTT
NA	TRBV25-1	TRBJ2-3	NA	CASSDVQRVTDTQYF	TGTGCCAGCAGTGATGTTCAGCGGGTCACAGATACGCAGTATTTT
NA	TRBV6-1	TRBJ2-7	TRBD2	CASSEARSPGGRAGSYEQYF	TGTGCCAGCAGTGAAGCCAGGAGCCCCGGCGGGAGGGCCGGGTCCTACGAGCAGTACTTC
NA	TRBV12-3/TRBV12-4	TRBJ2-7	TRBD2	CASTMGEGYEQYF	TGTGCCAGCACCATGGGGGAGGGGTACGAGCAGTACTTC
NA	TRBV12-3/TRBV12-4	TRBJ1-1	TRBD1	CASSLDRATEAFF	TGTGCCAGCAGCTTAGACAGGGCCACTGAAGCTTTCTTT
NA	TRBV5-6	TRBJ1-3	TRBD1	CASSTQQGPQVPGNTIYF	TGTGCCAGCAGCACCCAACAGGGGCCGCAGGTTCCTGGAAACACCATATATTTT
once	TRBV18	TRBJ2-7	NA	CASSPPAGFTYEQYF	TGTGCCAGCTCACCACCGGCCGGGTTCACGTACGAGCAGTACTTC
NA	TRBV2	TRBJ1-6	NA	CARTRDDARSSYNSPLHF	TGTGCCAGGACGCGGGACGACGCTCGAAGCTCCTATAATTCACCCCTCCACTTT
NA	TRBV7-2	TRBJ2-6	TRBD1	CASSLDGTGTYAGANVLTF	TGTGCCAGCAGCTTAGATGGGACAGGGACGTATGCTGGGGCCAACGTCCTGACTTTC
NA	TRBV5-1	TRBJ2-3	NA	CASSYLASSTDTQYF	TGCGCCAGCAGCTATCTAGCGTCCAGCACAGATACGCAGTATTTT
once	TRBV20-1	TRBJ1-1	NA	CSATPSIEAFF	TGCAGTGCCACTCCCTCCATTGAAGCTTTCTTT
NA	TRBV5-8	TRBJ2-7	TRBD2	CASSRRLAGGSEQYF	TGTGCCAGCAGCCGAAGACTAGCGGGAGGTAGCGAGCAGTACTTC
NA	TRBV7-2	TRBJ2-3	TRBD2	CASSLRTSGSYTQYF	TGTGCCAGCAGCCTACGGACTAGCGGGAGTTATACGCAGTATTTT